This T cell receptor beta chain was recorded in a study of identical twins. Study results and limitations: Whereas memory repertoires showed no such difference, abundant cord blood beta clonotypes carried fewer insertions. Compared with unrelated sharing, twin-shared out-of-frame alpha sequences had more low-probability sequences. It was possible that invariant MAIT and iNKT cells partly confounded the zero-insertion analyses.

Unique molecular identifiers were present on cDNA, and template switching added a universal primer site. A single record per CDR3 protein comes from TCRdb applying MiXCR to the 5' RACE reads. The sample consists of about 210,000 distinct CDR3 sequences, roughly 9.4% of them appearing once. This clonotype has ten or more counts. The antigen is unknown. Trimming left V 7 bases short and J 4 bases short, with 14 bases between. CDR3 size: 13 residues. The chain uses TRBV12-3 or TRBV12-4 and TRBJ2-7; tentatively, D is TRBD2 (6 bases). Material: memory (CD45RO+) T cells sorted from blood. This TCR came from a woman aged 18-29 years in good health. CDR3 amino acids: CASTRGGIYEQYF. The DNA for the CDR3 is TGTGCCAGCACCCGGGGAGGTATATACGAGCAGTACTTC.